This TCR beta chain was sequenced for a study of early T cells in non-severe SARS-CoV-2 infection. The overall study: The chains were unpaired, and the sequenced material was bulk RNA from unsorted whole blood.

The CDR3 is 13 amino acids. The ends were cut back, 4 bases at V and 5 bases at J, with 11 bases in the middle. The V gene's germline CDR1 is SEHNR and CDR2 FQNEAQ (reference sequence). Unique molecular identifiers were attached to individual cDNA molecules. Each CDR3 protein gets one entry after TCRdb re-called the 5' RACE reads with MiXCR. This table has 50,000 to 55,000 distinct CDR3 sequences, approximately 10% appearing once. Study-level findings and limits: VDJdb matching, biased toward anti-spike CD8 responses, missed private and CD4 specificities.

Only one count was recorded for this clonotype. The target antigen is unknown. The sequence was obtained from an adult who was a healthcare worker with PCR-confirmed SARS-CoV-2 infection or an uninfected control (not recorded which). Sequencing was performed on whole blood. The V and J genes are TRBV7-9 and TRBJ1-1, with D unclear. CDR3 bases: TGTGCCAGCAGCTCAGGCGGAGGGACTGAAGCTTTCTTT. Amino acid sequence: CASSSGGGTEAFF.